The 25 T cell receptor beta chains below come from one sample, sequenced in a study of blood T cell repertoires in COVID-19. Repertoires were generated with immunoSEQ multiplex PCR, while TCRdb's copy carries only in-frame clones and drops some. The sample contains more than 200,000 clones, just over 85% of which appear only once. Sequencing input: peripheral blood. These receptors were obtained from an elderly man with acute or convalescent COVID-19.

The V call is TRBV7-2, the J call TRBJ2-6; possibly TRBD1 for D (6 bases). V gave up 5 bases and J gave up 2 bases, with 13 bases separating them. Germline CDR1 is SGHTA and CDR2 is FQGNSA. There are 16 residues in the CDR3. CDR3 coding DNA: TGTGCCAGCAGCATGAAACAGGGTACTGGGGCCAACGTCCTGACTTTC. This gives the protein CASSMKQGTGANVLTF.

This chain uses TRBV7-7 with TRBJ2-3, with 9 nucleotides matching TRBD1. Germline trimming cut 2 bases from V and 4 bases from J; bases unmatched to any gene: 4. The CDR3 is 15 residues long. Germline V gene lookup returns CDR1 SSHAT and CDR2 FNYEAQ (reference sequence). The CDR3 region has the DNA TGTGCCAGCAGCTTAAGGACAGGGGAAGCAGATACGCAGTATTTT. It yields the protein CASSLRTGEADTQYF.

The chain is built from TRBV7-2 and TRBJ1-4; the match to TRBD1 covers 8 bases. The CDR3 has 14 amino acids. CDR1 is SGHTA and CDR2 is FQGNSA in the germline V gene. Germline trimming cut 4 bases from V and 7 bases from J; bases unmatched to any gene: 5. CDR3 residues: CASSSTGEGEKLFF. The CDR3 nucleotides are TGTGCCAGCAGCTCGACAGGGGAAGGTGAAAAACTGTTTTTT.

This chain joins TRBV2 and TRBJ1-1; perhaps TRBD1 as D (5 bases). This CDR3 is built from 13 residues. Germline CDR1 and CDR2: SNHLY and FYNNEI. Trimming left V 6 bases short and J 9 bases short, with 17 bases between. The CDR3 reads CASRPDSGHKAFF. The DNA for the CDR3 is TGTGCCAGCAGGCCCGATTCAGGGCACAAAGCTTTCTTT.

The sample holds one count of this clone. The chain has TRBV2 and TRBJ2-2; 7 bases agree with TRBD2. After removal of 7 bases from V and 2 bases from J, the junction contained 1 base not matched to a gene. The CDR3 is made up of 13 amino acids. CDR1 is SNHLY and CDR2 is FYNNEI in the germline V gene. Written as DNA, the CDR3 is TGTGCCAGCAAGGGACTAAACACCGGGGAGCTGTTTTTT. Translation: CASKGLNTGELFF.

The rearrangement joins TRBV7-2 to TRBJ1-2; unclear D gene. Trimming shortened V by 1 base and J by 10 bases, and 13 bases separated the two germline ends. This CDR3 spans 13 amino acids. Germline values: CDR1 SGHTA, CDR2 FQGNSA. This CDR3 is CASSLVPGVIYTF. CDR3 bases: TGTGCCAGCAGCTTAGTACCCGGAGTCATCTACACCTTC.

The chain has TRBV5-1 and TRBJ1-3; TRBD1 matches at 7 bases. Germline values: CDR1 SGHRS, CDR2 YFSETQ. This CDR3 contains 16 residues. Trimming took 4 bases from V and 1 from J; bases not matched to a gene: 8. This CDR3 reads CASSPPTGTSGNTIYF. The CDR3, as DNA: TGCGCCAGCAGCCCACCGACAGGGACTTCTGGAAACACCATATATTTT.

This clone occurred once. V usage is TRBV9 and J usage is TRBJ1-1; no reliable D call. Germline CDR1 is SGDLS and CDR2 is YYNGEE. Trimming removed 0 bases from V and 0 bases from J, with 6 bases in between. The CDR3 is 14 amino acids. Here the CDR3 DNA reads TGTGCCAGCAGCGTAGGACTTCTGAACACTGAAGCTTTCTTT. This codes for CASSVGLLNTEAFF.

The chain links TRBV6-5 to TRBJ1-1, with 7 bases fitting TRBD1. Trimming removed 4 bases from V and 7 bases from J; junction bases left unmatched: 9. In germline, CDR1 is MNHEY, CDR2 SVGAGI. The CDR3 length is 14 residues. The CDR3 spells CASSSGPTGIEAFF. DNA for the CDR3: TGTGCCAGCAGTTCAGGGCCGACAGGGATTGAAGCTTTCTTT.

The CDR3: CATSNGASGSLEQYF. In nucleotides, the CDR3 is TGTGCCACCAGCAACGGGGCTAGCGGGAGTTTGGAGCAGTACTTC. The V and J genes are TRBV19 and TRBJ2-7; the match to TRBD2 covers 10 bases. With 10 bases clipped from V and 7 bases from J, the junction kept 16 bases outside the gene matches. The CDR3 is made up of 15 amino acids. Germline V CDR1 and CDR2: LNHDA, SQIVND (reference sequence).

The chain carries TRBV23-1 and TRBJ2-7, with TRBD1 matching over 8 bases. TRBV23-1 falls under the ORF class, with uncertain function. The CDR3 is made up of 16 amino acids. V shed 6 bases and J 3 bases; nucleotides not matched to a gene: 13. The CDR3 DNA reads as TGCGCCAGCAGCCCAAAAAGGCAGGGGGCGCGCTACGAGCAGTACTTC. It encodes CASSPKRQGARYEQYF.

The V call is TRBV7-2, the J call TRBJ1-2; no clear D. Per germline, CDR1 SGHTA and CDR2 FQGNSA. The ends were cut back, 0 bases at V and 7 bases at J, with 6 bases in the middle. This CDR3 region has 12 residues. CDR3 nucleotides: TGTGCCAGCAGCTTAGCCAGGCTTGGCTACACCTTC. It codes for CASSLARLGYTF.

The genes are TRBV15 and TRBJ1-4, with 7 nucleotides matching TRBD1. The CDR3 length is 15 residues. The V gene's germline CDR1 is LNHNV and CDR2 YYDKDF (reference sequence). The J segment lost 8 bases and the V segment lost 0 bases, leaving 6 bases of the junction unmatched. This chain's CDR3 is CATSRDRGLVEKLFF. DNA for the CDR3: TGTGCCACCAGCAGAGATAGGGGGCTCGTCGAAAAACTGTTTTTT.

In DNA form, the CDR3 reads TGCAGCGTGTCCAGGGGTCAGGGGGAGCAGTACTTC. Amino acids: CSVSRGQGEQYF. The V call is TRBV29-1, the J call TRBJ2-7; a possible D gene is TRBD1 (6 bases). CDR3 size: 12 residues. V lost 6 bases and J 7 bases, leaving 16 bases between the germline ends. The germline V gene encodes CDR1 SQVTM and CDR2 ANQGSEA.

CDR3 DNA sequence: TGTGCCAGCAGCAAGGGTCCGGGGGATACGCAGTATTTT. Encoded protein: CASSKGPGDTQYF. This chain connects TRBV21-1 to TRBJ2-3; the table assigns TRBD2, which was not confirmed against the DNA. TRBV21-1 is termed a pseudogene. CDR3 length: 13 amino acids.

The chain employs TRBV7-8 and TRBJ1-2, with D perhaps matching TRBD1 (6 bases). The germline V gene encodes CDR1 SGHVS and CDR2 FQNEAQ. The CDR3 covers 17 residues. Trimming pared 0 bases from V and 8 bases from J, leaving 22 bases between. The CDR3 here is CASSLALIQQGQYGYTF. The CDR3 coding sequence is TGTGCCAGCAGCTTAGCCTTGATACAACAGGGCCAGTACGGCTACACCTTC.

The J gene is TRBJ1-6, the V gene TRBV4-3; D is unresolved. The CDR3 is 13 amino acids. Deletions cut 2 bases from V and 7 bases from J, with 6 bases between. Germline-derived CDR1 and CDR2 are LGHNA and YSLEER. CDR3 protein: CASSQWRNSPLHF. DNA for the CDR3: TGCGCCAGCAGCCAATGGAGGAATTCACCCCTCCACTTT.

J is TRBJ2-3 and V is TRBV4-3, with 8 bases aligning to TRBD2. This CDR3 region has 14 residues. CDR1 LGHNA and CDR2 YSLEER come from the germline V gene. Trimming at V came to 3 bases and at J to 6 bases, leaving 5 bases not matched to a gene. Here the CDR3 DNA reads TGCGCCAGCAGCCAGGGACTAGTAACTGATACGCAGTATTTT. Amino acids: CASSQGLVTDTQYF.

The CDR3 region is CASYRGRGYF. CDR3 nucleotides: TGTGCCAGTTACAGGGGGCGAGGGTACTTT. The gene calls are TRBV21-1 and TRBJ1-6; the table gives TRBD1 as D, unverified against the DNA. TRBV21-1 is tagged as a pseudogene. There are 10 residues in the CDR3.

The CDR3 DNA reads TGTGCCAGCAACTTTATACAGGGGGCAGGCACCGGGGAGCTGTTTTTT. This codes for CASNFIQGAGTGELFF. This rearrangement joins TRBV11-2 to TRBJ2-2, with 9 bases fitting TRBD1. Germline CDR1 and CDR2: SGHAT and FQNNGV. The CDR3 covers 16 residues. V lost 7 bases, J lost 4 bases, and 10 bases stayed unmatched.

J is TRBJ1-1 and V is TRBV5-4, with D unclear. From germline, CDR1 is SGHNT and CDR2 YYREEE (reference sequence). The V end lost 2 bases, the J end lost 1 base, and 9 bases lay between the germline ends. The CDR3 is 14 amino acids. CDR3 bases: TGTGCCAGCAGCTTCCAAGGAGGGAACACTGAAGCTTTCTTT. Its translation: CASSFQGGNTEAFF.

This chain links TRBV4-3 with TRBJ1-6; 7 nucleotides agree with TRBD1. Germline V gene sequence: CDR1 LGHNA, CDR2 YSLEER. The junction had 5 bases not matched to a gene; V was cut back by 0 bases and J by 6 bases. The CDR3 loop spans 16 amino acids. CDR3 region: CASSQDRTGLNSPLHF. CDR3 in DNA: TGCGCCAGCAGCCAAGATAGGACAGGTCTTAATTCACCCCTCCACTTT.

The chain recombines TRBV7-2 with TRBJ1-6; 7 bases are a match to TRBD1. The V and J ends lost 6 bases and 8 bases, in that order; junction bases with no gene match: 7. Germline CDR1 SGHTA, CDR2 FQGNSA. There are 14 residues in the CDR3. The CDR3: CASSYTGEYSPLHF. The CDR3 region has the DNA TGTGCCAGCAGTTACACAGGGGAATATTCACCCCTCCACTTT. The full variable domain, with the rest looked up from reference TRBV7-2 and TRBJ1-6, is GAGVSQSPSNKVTEKGKDVELRCDPISGHTALYWYRQSLGQGLEFLIYFQGNSAPDKSGLPSDRFSAERTGGSVSTLTIQRTQQEDSAVYLCASSYTGEYSPLHFGNGTRLTVT.

The chain joins TRBV19 to TRBJ2-7, with 12 bases aligning to TRBD1. The trim removed 5 bases at V and 2 bases at J, leaving 10 bases unmatched. The CDR3 spans 17 residues. Per germline, CDR1 LNHDA and CDR2 SQIVND (reference sequence). The CDR3 protein is CASSLLPGQGAAYEQYF. The CDR3 coding sequence is TGTGCCAGTAGTCTTTTACCGGGACAGGGGGCGGCCTACGAGCAGTACTTC.

The chain couples TRBV7-9 to TRBJ2-1, with 7 positions matching TRBD2. Looked up from germline, CDR1 is SEHNR and CDR2 is FQNEAQ (reference sequence). The CDR3 consists of 17 residues. Losses at the gene ends were 5 bases for V and 4 bases for J; bases not matched to a gene: 14. The CDR3 spells CASSQRDYNAFYNEQFF. DNA of the CDR3: TGTGCCAGCAGCCAAAGGGACTACAACGCGTTTTACAATGAGCAGTTCTTC.